This T cell receptor (beta chain) was documented in a study of T cells in Graves' hyperthyroidism and ophthalmopathy. Study conclusions and caveats: A 13 V-J signature model discriminated ophthalmopathy versus stable hyperthyroidism.

This clonotype was counted ten times or more. Its antigen is unidentified. Amplified regions were TCR beta CDR3 sequences from RNA transcripts. The HTBI primer set served for first-round RT-PCR of the TCR CDR3. MiXCR, applied by TCRdb to the multiplex PCR reads, yields one record per CDR3 protein. This sample has fewer than 650,000 distinct CDR3 sequences; about 15% occur once, and the top ten carry roughly 4.5%. V was trimmed by 3 bases and J by 4 bases, leaving 15 bases between them. The CDR3 covers 16 residues. Uncontrolled infection, other autoimmune disease, pregnancy or lactation barred patients from enrollment. Orbital computed tomography, thyroid ultrasound, serum thyroxine and TRAb, and clinical symptoms together informed the diagnoses. Each 10 ml fresh peripheral blood draw supplied the PBMCs.

The chain couples TRBV12-3 or TRBV12-4 to TRBJ2-2; possibly TRBD1 for D (5 bases). The TCR sequence derives from a woman between 40 and 50 years old with Graves' ophthalmopathy. The sample comprised blood. The CDR3 reads CASSLRQGGATGELFF. Here the CDR3 DNA reads TGTGCCAGCAGTTTGCGGCAGGGTGGTGCCACCGGGGAGCTGTTTTTT.